This T cell receptor (beta chain) stems from a study of cytomegalovirus exposure and HLA in healthy donors. Study-wide findings and caveats: TCR beta V- and J-gene trimming was later associated with a missense DCLRE1C variant. In an earlier analysis, productive rearrangement rates for most beta V segments clustered near 90% or 30%. Across donors, most TCRs were seen rarely, yet some public ones were widespread. A later analysis revealed that TCR association rates differed between HLA loci, peaking at DRB1 and bottoming out at HLA-C.

The PCR contained 60 Vbeta and 13 Jbeta primers. Sequenced by immunoSEQ multiplex PCR; TCRdb stores in-frame clones only, minus some. The data hold 150,000 to 200,000 clones, with approximately 82% observed a single time. Note on this clone: Its antigen is currently unknown.

The CDR3 runs 13 residues. Trimming removed 5 bases at V and 7 bases at J, with 15 bases between. Germline CDR1 is SNHLY and CDR2 is FYNNEI. The genes are TRBV2 and TRBJ2-7, with TRBD2 as a possible D gene (6 bases). The material sequenced was PBMCs. This receptor was taken from a middle-aged woman in good health and CMV-seropositive. Here the CDR3 reads CASSRTTGVEQYF. DNA for the CDR3: TGTGCCAGCAGTCGGACTACTGGGGTGGAGCAGTACTTC. The full variable domain, with the rest looked up from reference TRBV2 and TRBJ2-7, is EPEVTQTPSHQVTQMGQEVILRCVPISNHLYFYWYRQILGQKVEFLVSFYNNEISEKSEIFDDQFSVERPDGSNFTLKIRSTKLEDSAMYFCASSRTTGVEQYFGPGTRLTVT.